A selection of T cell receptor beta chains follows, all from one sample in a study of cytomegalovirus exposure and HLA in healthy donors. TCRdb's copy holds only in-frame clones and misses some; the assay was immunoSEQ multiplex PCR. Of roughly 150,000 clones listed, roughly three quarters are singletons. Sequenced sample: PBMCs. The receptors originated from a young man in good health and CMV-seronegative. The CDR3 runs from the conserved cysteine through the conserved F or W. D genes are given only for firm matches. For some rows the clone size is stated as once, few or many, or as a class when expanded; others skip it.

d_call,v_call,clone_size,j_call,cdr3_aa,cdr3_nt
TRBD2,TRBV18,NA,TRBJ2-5,CASSPRLAGGGETQYF,TGTGCCAGCTCACCGAGACTAGCGGGAGGGGGAGAGACCCAGTACTTC
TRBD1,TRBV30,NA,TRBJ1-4,CASTPRDRNEKLFF,TGTGCCTCCACACCGAGGGACAGGAATGAAAAACTGTTTTTT
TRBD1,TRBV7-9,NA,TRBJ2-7,CASSLDSGRWTGAHEQYF,TGTGCCAGCAGCTTAGATAGTGGGCGTTGGACAGGAGCCCACGAGCAGTACTTC
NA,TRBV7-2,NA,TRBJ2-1,CASRLDYQVYNEQFF,TGTGCCAGCAGATTGGACTACCAGGTTTACAATGAGCAGTTCTTC
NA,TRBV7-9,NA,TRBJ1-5,CASSPQGVPQPQHF,TGTGCCAGCAGCCCTCAGGGTGTGCCTCAGCCCCAGCATTTT
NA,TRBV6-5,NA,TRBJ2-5,CASSYMIGGQETQYF,TGTGCCAGCAGTTACATGATCGGAGGCCAAGAGACCCAGTACTTC
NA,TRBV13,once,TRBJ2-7,CASSSNYEQYF,TGTGCCAGCAGCTCAAACTACGAGCAGTACTTC
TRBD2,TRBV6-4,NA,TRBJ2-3,CASSDGLAGGSTDTQYF,TGTGCCAGCAGTGACGGGTTGGCGGGAGGGAGCACAGATACGCAGTATTTT
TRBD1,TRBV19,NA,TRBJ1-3,CASSIVGNRDRAGNTIYF,TGTGCCAGTAGTATTGTGGGAAACCGGGACAGGGCTGGAAACACTATATATTTT
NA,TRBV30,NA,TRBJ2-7,CAWTQEAEQYF,TGTGCCTGGACGCAGGAGGCCGAGCAGTACTTC
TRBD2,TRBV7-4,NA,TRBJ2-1,CASSRQAGSSYNEQFF,TGTGCCAGCAGCCGCCAAGCGGGGTCCTCCTACAATGAGCAGTTCTTC
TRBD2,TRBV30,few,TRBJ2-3,CAWSRSSGIQDTQYF,TGTGCCTGGAGTAGAAGTAGCGGGATACAAGATACGCAGTATTTT
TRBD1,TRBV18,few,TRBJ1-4,CASSPMRQGVQEKLFF,TGTGCCAGCTCACCCATGCGACAGGGGGTCCAGGAAAAACTGTTTTTT
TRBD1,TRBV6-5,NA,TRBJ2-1,CASSPRTGVLNEQFF,TGTGCCAGCAGCCCCAGGACAGGGGTTCTAAATGAGCAGTTCTTC
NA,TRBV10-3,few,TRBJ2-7,CATGGGDRSYEQYF,TGTGCCACAGGGGGAGGGGACAGGTCCTACGAGCAGTACTTC
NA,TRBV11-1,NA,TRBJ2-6,CASSLAMQSGANVLTF,TGTGCCAGCAGCTTAGCAATGCAGTCTGGGGCCAACGTCCTGACTTTC
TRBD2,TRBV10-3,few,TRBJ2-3,CAIRGREGTDTQYF,TGTGCCATCCGCGGGAGAGAGGGCACAGATACGCAGTATTTT
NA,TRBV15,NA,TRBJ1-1,CATSRVGGMNTEAFF,TGTGCCACCAGCAGAGTTGGGGGGATGAACACTGAAGCTTTCTTT
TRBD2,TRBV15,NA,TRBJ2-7,CATSGPRGVRSYEQYF,TGTGCCACCAGCGGACCTCGGGGGGTGAGGAGCTACGAGCAGTACTTC
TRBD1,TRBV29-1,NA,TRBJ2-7,CSVEDLGDRGSYEQYF,TGCAGCGTTGAAGATCTCGGGGACAGGGGGTCCTACGAGCAGTACTTC
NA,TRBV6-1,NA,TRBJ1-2,CASSEGPPANYGYTF,TGTGCCAGCAGTGAAGGCCCTCCAGCTAACTATGGCTACACCTTC
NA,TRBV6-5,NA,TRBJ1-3,CASSYAAGGNTIYF,TGTGCCAGCAGTTACGCAGCAGGAGGAAACACCATATATTTT
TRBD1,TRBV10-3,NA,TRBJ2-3,CAISEVPGQGITDTQYF,TGTGCCATCAGTGAGGTGCCGGGACAGGGGATCACAGATACGCAGTATTTT
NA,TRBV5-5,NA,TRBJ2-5,CASGGSQETQYF,TGTGCCAGTGGGGGCAGCCAAGAGACCCAGTACTTC
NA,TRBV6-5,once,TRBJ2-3,CASSWTIQADTQYF,TGTGCCAGCAGTTGGACGATACAGGCAGATACGCAGTATTTT
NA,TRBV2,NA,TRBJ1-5,CASYLSNQPQHF,TGTGCCAGCTACTTAAGCAATCAGCCCCAGCATTTT
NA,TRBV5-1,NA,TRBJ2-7,CASSFNRRDYEQYF,TGCGCCAGCAGCTTTAACAGACGTGACTACGAGCAGTACTTC
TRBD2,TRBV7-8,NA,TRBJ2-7,CASSLSLAVPSYEQYF,TGTGCCAGCAGCTTATCCCTAGCGGTACCGTCCTACGAGCAGTACTTC
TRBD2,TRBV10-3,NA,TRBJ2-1,CAISDLGTSGVYNEQFF,TGTGCCATCAGTGACCTTGGGACTAGCGGGGTATACAATGAGCAGTTCTTC
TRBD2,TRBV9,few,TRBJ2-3,CASSYTGLAGNTDTQYF,TGTGCCAGCAGCTACACAGGACTAGCGGGAAACACAGATACGCAGTATTTT
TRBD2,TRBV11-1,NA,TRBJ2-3,CASSRRGLAGSLGVDTQYF,TGTGCCAGCAGCCGACGAGGACTAGCGGGATCCCTCGGGGTGGATACGCAGTATTTT
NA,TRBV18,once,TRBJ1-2,CASSQSGGNYGYTF,TGTGCCAGCTCCCAAAGCGGAGGGAACTATGGCTACACCTTC
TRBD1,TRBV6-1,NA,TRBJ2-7,CASSRQGAGEQYF,TGTGCCAGCAGTCGACAGGGGGCGGGCGAGCAGTACTTC
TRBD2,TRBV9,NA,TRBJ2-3,CASSVGTSGRAFLTDTQYF,TGTGCCAGCAGCGTAGGAACTAGCGGGAGGGCCTTTCTCACAGATACGCAGTATTTT
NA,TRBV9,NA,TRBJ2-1,CASSVIADYNEQFF,TGTGCCAGCAGCGTAATAGCGGACTACAATGAGCAGTTCTTC
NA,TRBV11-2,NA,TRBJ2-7,CASSLSSVIYEQYF,TGTGCCAGCAGCTTGTCTAGCGTTATCTACGAGCAGTACTTC
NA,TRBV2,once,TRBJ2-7,CASRVAEGSYEQYF,TGTGCCAGCAGAGTAGCGGAGGGCTCGTACGAGCAGTACTTC
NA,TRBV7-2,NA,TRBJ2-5,CASSLSGQETQYF,TGTGCCAGCAGCTTGTCGGGGCAAGAGACCCAGTACTTC
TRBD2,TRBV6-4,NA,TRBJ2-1,CASSRERGSSYNEQFF,TGTGCCAGCAGTCGTGAGCGGGGGAGCTCCTACAATGAGCAGTTCTTC
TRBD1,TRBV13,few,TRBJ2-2,CASSHSGGRELFF,TGTGCCAGCAGCCATTCAGGGGGTAGGGAGCTGTTTTTT
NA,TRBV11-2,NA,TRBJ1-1,CASSSLRGFEAFF,TGTGCCAGCAGCTCCCTTCGGGGGTTTGAAGCTTTCTTT
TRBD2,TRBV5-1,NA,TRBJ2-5,CASSVGGGTQETQYF,TGCGCCAGCAGCGTCGGGGGGGGGACCCAAGAGACCCAGTACTTC
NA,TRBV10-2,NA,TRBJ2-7,CASSMSNYEQYF,TGCGCCAGCAGTATGTCTAACTACGAGCAGTACTTC
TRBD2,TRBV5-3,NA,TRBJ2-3,CARSAKTSGTPAQYF,TGTGCCAGAAGCGCGAAGACTAGCGGGACTCCTGCGCAGTATTTT
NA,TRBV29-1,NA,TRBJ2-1,CSVGGDEQFF,TGCAGCGTGGGCGGGGATGAGCAGTTCTTC
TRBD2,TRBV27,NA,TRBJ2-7,CASSFRGGSGSSYEQYF,TGTGCCAGCAGTTTCCGAGGGGGAAGCGGGAGCTCCTACGAGCAGTACTTC
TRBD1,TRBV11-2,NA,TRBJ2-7,CASSTGQGSYEQYF,TGTGCCAGCAGCACGGGACAGGGGTCCTACGAGCAGTACTTC
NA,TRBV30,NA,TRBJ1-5,CAWSEAGRGDQPQHF,TGTGCCTGGAGTGAGGCAGGTCGGGGAGATCAGCCCCAGCATTTT
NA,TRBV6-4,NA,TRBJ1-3,CASSRAGGPGNTIYF,TGTGCCAGCTCCCGGGCCGGCGGGCCTGGAAACACCATATATTTT
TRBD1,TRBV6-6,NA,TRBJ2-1,CASWTGNEQFF,TGTGCCAGCTGGACAGGGAATGAGCAGTTCTTC
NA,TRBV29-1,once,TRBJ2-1,CSVESQYYNEQFF,TGCAGCGTTGAATCGCAGTATTACAATGAGCAGTTCTTC
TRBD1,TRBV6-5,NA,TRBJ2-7,CASSYSGGQGAYEQYF,TGTGCCAGCAGTTACTCTGGGGGACAGGGGGCTTACGAGCAGTACTTC
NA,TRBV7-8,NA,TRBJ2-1,CASSPGSSPNEQFF,TGTGCCAGCAGCCCCGGGTCATCCCCCAATGAGCAGTTCTTC
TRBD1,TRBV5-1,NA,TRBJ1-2,CASSLREGAGGYTF,TGCGCCAGCAGCTTGAGAGAGGGGGCAGGGGGCTACACCTTC
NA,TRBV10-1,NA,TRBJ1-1,CASTFRSREATEAFF,TGCGCCAGCACCTTCCGGAGCAGGGAGGCCACTGAAGCTTTCTTT
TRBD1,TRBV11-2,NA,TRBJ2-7,CASSWTGGNYEQYF,TGTGCCAGCAGCTGGACAGGGGGCAATTACGAGCAGTACTTC